This T cell receptor (beta chain) was captured in a study of immune evolution from preneoplasia to lung adenocarcinoma. Macro-dissection enriched premalignant or tumor cells before nucleic acid extraction. Using immunoSEQ multiplex PCR, the repertoire was profiled, and TCRdb retains in-frame clones only, with some absent. The sample lists 15,000 to 20,000 clones, approximately 86% occurring once. With regard to this clone: Its antigen remains unidentified.

Trimming stripped 0 bases from V and 4 bases from J, with 20 bases between. The CDR3 consists of 18 residues. Study outcomes and limitations: Normal lung had the highest top T cell clone frequencies. Compared with EGFR-mutant or double wild-type lesions, KRAS-mutant nodules were more clonal.

The chain carries TRBV23-1 and TRBJ2-3; weak D call: TRBD2 (5 bases). TRBV23-1 counts as an open reading frame of uncertain function. The receptor was derived from a person between 65 and 79 years old with invasive lung adenocarcinoma. Input material: FFPE invasive lung adenocarcinoma tissue. The CDR3 loop is CASSQSFSLFRGPDTQYF. The CDR3 DNA reads TGCGCCAGCAGTCAATCGTTCTCCCTATTTCGGGGTCCAGATACGCAGTATTTT.